This T cell receptor beta chain is from a study of radiation and T cells in renal cell carcinoma. The assay was immunoSEQ multiplex PCR, and TCRdb's table has in-frame clones only and misses some. In the table there are some 150,000 clones, around 90% of which are singletons. Study-wide points: From baseline, blood top tumor clonotypes peaked at 2 weeks post-radiation.

Time point specified: blood 2 weeks post-SBRT. Treatment described: 15 Gy SBRT to primary tumor, nephrectomy 4 weeks later. The patient's renal cell carcinoma had clear cell pathology. With regard to this clone: What it binds is not known.

The sample in question was blood, obtained from a patient whose treatment included radiotherapy and nephrectomy. This sequence originates from a woman aged 50 to 60 with renal cell carcinoma.

CDR3 sequence reads: CASSEFARVDSPLHF. Here the CDR3 DNA reads TGTGCCAGCAGTGAATTTGCGAGAGTCGATTCACCCCTCCACTTT. This chain joins TRBV6-1 and TRBJ1-6; unclear D gene. V lost 2 bases and J 8 bases, leaving 13 bases between the germline ends. CDR1 is MNHNS and CDR2 is SASEGT in the germline V gene. The CDR3 covers 15 residues.